Listed here is a single T cell receptor beta chain. The antigen remains unidentified. Germline loops: CDR1 SEHNR, CDR2 FQNEAQ (reference sequence). The CDR3 sequence is 16 residues long. Trimming shortened V by 0 bases and J by 4 bases, and 15 bases separated the two germline ends. These data originate in a study of pediatric ulcerative colitis. General study results and limits: Ulcerative colitis patients shared more blood-rectal clones than controls. All ulcerative colitis patients, but no controls, carried a couple of rectal clonotypes.

During colonoscopy, one to two rectal pinch biopsies were collected. The data were produced by immunoSEQ multiplex PCR, yet TCRdb's version contains in-frame clones alone and is incomplete. Of roughly 9,900 clones in the sample, around four fifths are singletons; the top ten hold about 3.7%. The sample consisted of gut tissue. The receptor's source is a girl aged 10 to 17 who was a control in a study of pediatric ulcerative colitis. The chain joins TRBV7-9 to TRBJ1-2; unclear D gene. In DNA, the CDR3 is TGTGCCAGCAGCTTAGCCTTGGAACAGCCCTTCTATGGCTACACCTTC. Its protein is CASSLALEQPFYGYTF.